The 27 T cell receptor beta chains below all came from one sample that was sequenced in a study of T cell responses to AZD1222 COVID-19 vaccine. The protocol was immunoSEQ multiplex PCR, while the TCRdb copy is restricted to in-frame clones and leaves out a portion. The sample holds 120,000 to 150,000 clones; around 93% are singletons and the top ten take roughly 2%. The source was peripheral blood, collected on day 0 of AZD1222 vaccination. These receptor sequences come from an adult in good health.

The V gene is TRBV12-3 or TRBV12-4, the J gene TRBJ1-1; a weak D match, TRBD1 (6 bases). This CDR3 is built from 12 residues. Trimming shortened V by 10 bases and J by 5 bases, and 14 bases separated the two germline ends. The CDR3 sequence: CATQGWETEAFF. The CDR3 bases are TGTGCCACCCAGGGGTGGGAGACTGAAGCTTTCTTT.

The chain carries TRBV11-2 and TRBJ1-3; D gene unclear. Per the germline V gene, CDR1 is SGHAT and CDR2 is FQNNGV. This CDR3 has 12 amino acids. The V end was cut by 10 bases, the J end by 1 base, with 8 bases between. The CDR3 DNA reads TGTGCCACGGGGAGTTCTGGAAACACCATATATTTT. Residues: CATGSSGNTIYF. Combining the CDR3 with reference TRBV11-2 and TRBJ1-3 gives the whole variable domain EAGVAQSPRYKIIEKRQSVAFWCNPISGHATLYWYQQILGQGPKLLIQFQNNGVVDDSQLPKDRFSAERLKGVDSTLKIQPAKLEDSAVYLCATGSSGNTIYFGEGSWLTVV.

The genes are TRBV5-6 and TRBJ2-7; tentatively, D is TRBD1 (6 bases). The V gene lost 3 bases and the J gene lost 2 bases, with 9 bases spanning the gap. The CDR3 is made up of 13 amino acids. Germline V gene sequence: CDR1 SGHDT, CDR2 YYEEEE. The CDR3, as DNA: TGTGCCAGCAGCTCGGACAGTACCTACGAGCAGTACTTC. This translates into CASSSDSTYEQYF.

The chain couples TRBV7-2 to TRBJ2-2; D may be TRBD2 (6 bases). Trimming pared 4 bases from V and 7 bases from J, leaving 10 bases between. Looked up from germline, CDR1 is SGHTA and CDR2 is FQGNSA. The CDR3 is 13 amino acids. This CDR3 is CASSSLGGGELFF. The CDR3 DNA sequence: TGTGCCAGCAGCTCCCTCGGGGGCGGGGAGCTGTTTTTT.

The gene calls are TRBV2 and TRBJ1-3; D ambiguous. Trimming pared 9 bases from V and 0 bases from J, leaving 9 bases between. The CDR3 contains 13 residues. Germline lookup yields CDR1 SNHLY and CDR2 FYNNEI. The CDR3 DNA is TGTGCCAGTTACATCAACTCTGGAAACACCATATATTTT. Its protein product is CASYINSGNTIYF. The entire variable domain, with the rest obtained from reference TRBV2 and TRBJ1-3, is as follows: EPEVTQTPSHQVTQMGQEVILRCVPISNHLYFYWYRQILGQKVEFLVSFYNNEISEKSEIFDDQFSVERPDGSNFTLKIRSTKLEDSAMYFCASYINSGNTIYFGEGSWLTVV.

The rearrangement links TRBV13 to TRBJ1-3, with D possibly TRBD1 on 6 matching bases. Per the germline V gene, CDR1 is PRHDT and CDR2 is FYEKMQ (reference sequence). This CDR3 has 13 amino acids. The V end lost 7 bases, the J end lost 5 bases, and 12 bases lay between the germline ends. The CDR3 region is CASKEQGRNTIYF. The DNA for the CDR3 is TGTGCCAGCAAGGAGCAGGGGAGAAACACCATATATTTT.

The chain employs TRBV5-1 and TRBJ1-1; 8 bases fit TRBD1. Germline V gene lookup returns CDR1 SGHRS and CDR2 YFSETQ. V lost 2 bases, J lost 6 bases, and 3 bases stayed unmatched. The CDR3 contains 13 residues. CDR3: CASSFQGAAEAFF. DNA for the CDR3: TGCGCCAGCAGCTTCCAGGGGGCCGCTGAAGCTTTCTTT.

The chain has TRBV29-1 and TRBJ1-2; D might be TRBD1 (6 bases). CDR1 and CDR2 from the germline V gene are SQVTM and ANQGSEA. The CDR3 has 14 amino acids. CDR3 sequence: CTGGVTGSSYGYTF. The CDR3, as DNA: TGCACCGGAGGAGTCACAGGGAGCAGCTATGGCTACACCTTC.

The rearrangement uses TRBV5-6 and TRBJ1-5, with a possible D match to TRBD1 (5 bases). This CDR3 has 15 amino acids. Germline lookup yields CDR1 SGHDT and CDR2 YYEEEE. Trimming took 0 bases from V and 4 from J, leaving 11 bases between them. DNA for the CDR3: TGTGCCAGCAGCTTGGCCGGGTCAGGGAATCAGCCCCAGCATTTT. This translates into CASSLAGSGNQPQHF.

This clone came up once. V gene TRBV6-5 combines with J gene TRBJ1-2; D is unclear. The CDR3 is 12 residues long. Germline-derived CDR1 and CDR2 are MNHEY and SVGAGI. The V and J ends lost 0 bases and 10 bases respectively, with 9 bases between them. This chain's CDR3 is CASSYSGFDYTF. DNA for the CDR3: TGTGCCAGCAGTTACTCTGGGTTTGACTACACCTTC.

The V call is TRBV10-2, the J call TRBJ1-2; D is unresolved. CDR1 is WSHSY, CDR2 SAAADI, per germline. The CDR3 runs 12 residues. V was trimmed by 2 bases and J by 7 bases, leaving 8 bases between them. This CDR3 is CASSEGPGGYTF. The CDR3 DNA reads TGCGCCAGCAGTGAGGGTCCCGGTGGCTACACCTTC.

The gene calls are TRBV4-1 and TRBJ2-1; D uncertain. This CDR3 has 17 residues. Trimming shortened V by 4 bases and J by 0 bases, and 16 bases separated the two germline ends. CDR1 MGHRA and CDR2 YSYEKL come from the germline V gene. The CDR3 DNA reads as TGCGCCAGCAGCCCTACTTCACAGCGTTCCTCCTACAATGAGCAGTTCTTC. Protein: CASSPTSQRSSYNEQFF.

The gene calls are TRBV5-4 and TRBJ1-2; tentatively, D is TRBD1 (5 bases). The V end was cut by 4 bases, the J end by 4 bases, with 14 bases between. Germline lookup yields CDR1 SGHNT and CDR2 YYREEE (reference sequence). This CDR3 is 14 amino acids long. CDR3 nucleotides: TGTGCCAGCAGCCCGGGATCGGGGGGCTATGGCTACACCTTC. Its translation: CASSPGSGGYGYTF. Looking up the rest from reference TRBV5-4 and TRBJ1-2 gives the full variable domain: ETGVTQSPTHLIKTRGQQVTLRCSSQSGHNTVSWYQQALGQGPQFIFQYYREEENGRGNFPPRFSGLQFPNYSSELNVNALELDDSALYLCASSPGSGGYGYTFGSGTRLTVV.

CDR3 in amino acids: CASSAFGTRVGRNTEAFF. In DNA, the CDR3 is TGTGCCAGCAGTGCTTTCGGGACCCGCGTGGGGCGGAACACTGAAGCTTTCTTT. The V call is TRBV14, the J call TRBJ1-1; D is possibly TRBD1 (5 bases). Trimming removed 6 bases at V and 1 base at J, with 24 bases between. Germline V CDR1 and CDR2: SGHDN, FVKESK. There are 18 residues in the CDR3.

The chain recombines TRBV30 with TRBJ1-3; tentative D call: TRBD1 (5 bases). Germline CDR1 GTSNPN, CDR2 SVGIG (reference sequence). This CDR3 comprises 15 residues. V was clipped by 4 bases and J by 0 bases, with 13 bases between them. The CDR3 loop reads CAWTKGLNSGNTIYF. The CDR3 DNA reads as TGTGCCTGGACAAAGGGACTGAACTCTGGAAACACCATATATTTT.

A few counts support this clone. J is TRBJ1-1 and V is TRBV6-5; D call uncertain. With 0 bases removed from V and 0 bases from J, the gap between germline ends came to 11 bases. Germline CDR1 is MNHEY and CDR2 is SVGAGI. This CDR3 is 16 amino acids long. CDR3 bases: TGTGCCAGCAGTTACTCGTTTGGCGGAATGAACACTGAAGCTTTCTTT. It encodes CASSYSFGGMNTEAFF.

There are a few counts of this clone. The chain couples TRBV24-1 to TRBJ1-2, with D unclear. This CDR3 contains 14 residues. V gave up 5 bases and J gave up 8 bases, with 17 bases separating them. CDR1 and CDR2 (germline): KGHDR, SFDVKD. CDR3 loop: CATSALGQVIGYTF. The CDR3, as DNA: TGTGCCACCAGTGCTCTCGGGCAGGTGATCGGCTACACCTTC.

The chain links TRBV29-1 to TRBJ1-2; TRBD1 agrees at 12 bases. This CDR3 is 12 amino acids long. Germline loops: CDR1 SQVTM, CDR2 ANQGSEA. The CDR3 region has the DNA TGCGCCGGGGACAGGGGGCGAGAAGGCTACACCTTC. Amino acids: CAGDRGREGYTF.

The chain recombines TRBV30 with TRBJ1-1, with a possible D match to TRBD1 (5 bases). From germline, CDR1 is GTSNPN and CDR2 SVGIG (reference sequence). There are 13 residues in the CDR3. V was shortened by 8 bases and J by 5 bases, with 18 bases between the two germline ends. CDR3 sequence: CAANTGQGTEAFF. For the CDR3, the DNA is TGTGCCGCCAACACCGGACAAGGAACTGAAGCTTTCTTT.

This clone was detected only once. This chain connects TRBV9 to TRBJ1-3, with D possibly being TRBD1 (5 bases). Germline V gene data show CDR1 as SGDLS and CDR2 as YYNGEE. V shed 0 bases and J shed 2 bases, with 6 bases lying between them. The CDR3 is made up of 14 amino acids. CDR3 sequence: CASSVGQTGNTIYF. In nucleotides, the CDR3 is TGTGCCAGCAGCGTAGGACAGACTGGAAACACCATATATTTT.

The chain carries TRBV29-1 and TRBJ1-2, with D uncertain. Germline V CDR1 and CDR2: SQVTM, ANQGSEA. The CDR3 sequence is 11 residues long. The germline V and J ends were trimmed by 4 bases and 4 bases, with 7 bases remaining between them. CDR3 residues: CSVGSSYGYTF. CDR3 DNA: TGCAGCGTTGGGAGCAGCTATGGCTACACCTTC. Using reference TRBV29-1 and TRBJ1-2 for the parts outside the CDR3, the full variable domain is SAVISQKPSRDICQRGTSLTIQCQVDSQVTMMFWYRQQPGQSLTLIATANQGSEATYESGFVIDKFPISRPNLTFSTLTVSNMSPEDSSIYLCSVGSSYGYTFGSGTRLTVV.

The chain uses TRBV10-3 and TRBJ1-2; D not resolved. Trimming took 10 bases from V and 0 from J, leaving 12 bases between them. This CDR3 contains 13 residues. The germline gives CDR1 ENHRY, CDR2 SYGVKD. This CDR3 is CASHSEANYGYTF. DNA for the CDR3: TGTGCCAGCCACTCAGAAGCTAACTATGGCTACACCTTC.

The chain recombines TRBV11-3 with TRBJ1-3; no reliable D call. CDR1 SGHNT and CDR2 YENEEA come from the germline V gene. V was shortened by 8 bases and J by 3 bases, with 14 bases between the two germline ends. This CDR3 has 14 amino acids. CDR3 loop: CASSTPVCGNTIYF. The CDR3 nucleotides are TGTGCCAGCTCCACGCCGGTTTGTGGAAACACCATATATTTT.

The V and J genes are TRBV4-1 and TRBJ2-1; 7 bases fit TRBD1. The CDR3 loop spans 14 amino acids. Looked up from germline, CDR1 is MGHRA and CDR2 is YSYEKL. Trimming cost V 6 bases and J 4 bases; bases outside gene matches: 6. CDR3 amino acids: CASSGRDRYNEQFF. The CDR3 coding sequence is TGCGCCAGCAGTGGACGGGACAGATACAATGAGCAGTTCTTC.

The J gene is TRBJ2-7, the V gene TRBV9, with 12 bases fitting TRBD2. Germline V lookup: CDR1 SGDLS, CDR2 YYNGEE. CDR3 length: 13 amino acids. The V segment lost 3 bases and the J segment 12 bases; nucleotides outside the gene matches: 7. The CDR3 is CASSAPSGRALYF. The CDR3 DNA reads as TGTGCCAGCAGCGCGCCTAGCGGGAGGGCCTTGTACTTC.

The chain recombines TRBV11-2 with TRBJ1-2, with D possibly being TRBD1 (5 bases). Germline V lookup: CDR1 SGHAT, CDR2 FQNNGV. The CDR3 runs 12 residues. Deletions cut 4 bases from V and 6 bases from J, with 9 bases between. CDR3 DNA sequence: TGTGCCAGCAGCTCAAGGGGCGATGGCTACACCTTC. Protein product: CASSSRGDGYTF. The whole variable domain, filled in from reference TRBV11-2 and TRBJ1-2, reads EAGVAQSPRYKIIEKRQSVAFWCNPISGHATLYWYQQILGQGPKLLIQFQNNGVVDDSQLPKDRFSAERLKGVDSTLKIQPAKLEDSAVYLCASSSRGDGYTFGSGTRLTVV.

The chain is built from TRBV11-2 and TRBJ2-1, with TRBD1 matching over 7 bases. Per the germline V gene, CDR1 is SGHAT and CDR2 is FQNNGV. The CDR3 is 14 residues long. The V and J ends lost 0 bases and 9 bases, in that order; junction bases with no gene match: 5. The CDR3 DNA sequence: TGTGCCAGCAGCTTAGATCCCGGGACAGCTGAGCAGTTCTTC. Translation gives CASSLDPGTAEQFF. Full variable domain (remainder filled in from reference TRBV11-2 and TRBJ2-1): EAGVAQSPRYKIIEKRQSVAFWCNPISGHATLYWYQQILGQGPKLLIQFQNNGVVDDSQLPKDRFSAERLKGVDSTLKIQPAKLEDSAVYLCASSLDPGTAEQFFGPGTRLTVL.